The following is a T cell receptor (beta chain) sequence with its context. Its specificity is unknown. The sample is drawn from a study of T cell responses to AZD1222 COVID-19 vaccine. Study details: The analysis combined second doses at about 4 or about 12 weeks.

This table comes from immunoSEQ multiplex PCR, and its TCRdb copy is limited to in-frame clones, with some not included. The data show 85,000 to 120,000 clones, roughly 84% seen once. Study-wide results and limits: Only a handful of AZD1222 recipients tested seropositive at baseline. Possibly, clonal diversity was underestimated; donors were largely white British and included more females. Spike regions recognized by vaccine-associated CD4 TCRs spanned the protein, led by 160-218 and 743-854.

This CDR3 is built from 13 residues. Between the trimmed V and J ends, which lost 8 bases and 3 bases, there was a span of 11 bases. Germline values: CDR1 LNHDA, CDR2 SQIVND (reference sequence). The receptor's source is an adult in good health. This sample comprised peripheral blood, obtained on day 0 of AZD1222 vaccination. The chain has TRBV19 and TRBJ1-5; no definite D call. The CDR3 DNA reads as TGTGCCAGTCGATCAGCTGACAATCAGCCCCAGCATTTT. Translation gives CASRSADNQPQHF. Combining the CDR3 with reference TRBV19 and TRBJ1-5 gives the whole variable domain DGGITQSPKYLFRKEGQNVTLSCEQNLNHDAMYWYRQDPGQGLRLIYYSQIVNDFQKGDIAEGYSVSREKKESFPLTVTSAQKNPTAFYLCASRSADNQPQHFGDGTRLSIL.